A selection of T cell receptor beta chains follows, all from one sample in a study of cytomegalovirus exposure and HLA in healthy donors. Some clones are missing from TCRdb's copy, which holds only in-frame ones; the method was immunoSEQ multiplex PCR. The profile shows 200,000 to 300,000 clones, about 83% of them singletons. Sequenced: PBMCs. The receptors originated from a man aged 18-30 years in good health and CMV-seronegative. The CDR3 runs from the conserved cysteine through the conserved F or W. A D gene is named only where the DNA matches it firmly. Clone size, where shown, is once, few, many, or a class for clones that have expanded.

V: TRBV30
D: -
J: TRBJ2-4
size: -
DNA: TGTGCCTGGAGTGTCTCGATGACTTATATCCAGTACTTC
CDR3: CAWSVSMTYIQYF

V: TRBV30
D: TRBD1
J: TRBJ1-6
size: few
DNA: TGTGCCTGGAGGGGACAGGGTAATTCACCCCTCCACTTT
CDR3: CAWRGQGNSPLHF

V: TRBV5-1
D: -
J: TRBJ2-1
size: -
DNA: TGCGCCAGCAGCGAAACAGGGCAGATTTTAGGGTTCTTC
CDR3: CASSETGQILGFF

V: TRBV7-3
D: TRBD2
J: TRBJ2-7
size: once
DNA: TGTGCCAGCAGCTTAGAACCTAGCGGCGCCTACGAGCAGTACTTC
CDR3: CASSLEPSGAYEQYF

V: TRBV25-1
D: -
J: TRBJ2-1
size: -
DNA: TGTGCCAGCTCAACTAACAATGAGCAGTTCTTC
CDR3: CASSTNNEQFF

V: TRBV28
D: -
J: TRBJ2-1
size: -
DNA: TGTGCCAGCAGTTTAAAGTCGAGGAGCTCCTACAATGAGCAGTTCTTC
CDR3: CASSLKSRSSYNEQFF

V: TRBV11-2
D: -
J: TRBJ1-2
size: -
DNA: TGTGCCAGCAGCACTATCAGGGGTTCCAACTATGGCTACACCTTC
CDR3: CASSTIRGSNYGYTF

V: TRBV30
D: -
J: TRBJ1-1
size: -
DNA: TGTGCCTGGGCCCGGTGGAACACTGAAGCTTTCTTT
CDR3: CAWARWNTEAFF

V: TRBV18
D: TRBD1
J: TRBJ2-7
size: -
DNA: TGTGCCAGCAAGGACAGGGGCTCCTACGAGCAGTACTTC
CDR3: CASKDRGSYEQYF

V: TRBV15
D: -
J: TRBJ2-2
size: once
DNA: TGTGCCACCAGCAGAGCTGGAGCGACCGGGGAGCTGTTTTTT
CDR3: CATSRAGATGELFF

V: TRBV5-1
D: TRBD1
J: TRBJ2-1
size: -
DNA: TGCGCCAGCAGCCCCGGACAGGGGAGTGGCCCGTACAATGAGCAGTTCTTC
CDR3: CASSPGQGSGPYNEQFF

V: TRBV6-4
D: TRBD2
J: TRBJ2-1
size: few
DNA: TGTGCCAGCAGTGACGGAGCCGCGGGGGATGAGCAGTTCTTC
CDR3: CASSDGAAGDEQFF

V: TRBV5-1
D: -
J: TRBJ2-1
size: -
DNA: TGCGCCAGCAGCTTGGAGGGGTTGGGCTCCTACAATGAGCAGTTCTTC
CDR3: CASSLEGLGSYNEQFF

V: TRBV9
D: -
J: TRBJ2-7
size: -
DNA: TGTGCCAGCAGCGCGGGGTCCTCCTACGAGCAGTACTTC
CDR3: CASSAGSSYEQYF

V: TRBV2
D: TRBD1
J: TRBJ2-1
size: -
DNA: TGTGCCAGCAAGTCCGGGACAGGATATGAGAATGAGCAGTTCTTC
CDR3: CASKSGTGYENEQFF

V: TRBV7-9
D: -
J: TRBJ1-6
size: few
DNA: TGTGCCAGCAGTCGGGACACCAATTCACCCCTCCACTTT
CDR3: CASSRDTNSPLHF

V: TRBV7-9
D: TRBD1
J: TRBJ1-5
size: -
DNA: TGTGCCAGCAGCTTAACGAGGGGGCACAACAATCAGCCCCAGCATTTT
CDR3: CASSLTRGHNNQPQHF

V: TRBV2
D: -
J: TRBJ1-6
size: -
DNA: TGTGCCAGCAGTGAACGGGTGGAGAATTCACCCCTCCACTTT
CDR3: CASSERVENSPLHF

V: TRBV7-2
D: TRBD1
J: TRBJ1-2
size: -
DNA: TGTGCCAGCAGCCGCGGGACAGGACTTAACTATGGCTACACCTTC
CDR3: CASSRGTGLNYGYTF

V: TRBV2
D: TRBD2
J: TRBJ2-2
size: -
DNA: TGTGCCAGCGTCTTGTCCCTAGCGGGGGGGCGCGGCACCGGGGAGCTGTTTTTT
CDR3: CASVLSLAGGRGTGELFF

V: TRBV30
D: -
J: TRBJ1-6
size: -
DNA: TGTGCCTGGAATTGGGGGAGGGGACGATCACCCCTCCACTTT
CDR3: CAWNWGRGRSPLHF

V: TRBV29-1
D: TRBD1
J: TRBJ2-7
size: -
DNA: TGCAGCGTTGAATTAGGACAGGGCTACGAGCAGTACTTC
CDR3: CSVELGQGYEQYF

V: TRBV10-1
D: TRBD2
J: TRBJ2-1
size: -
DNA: TGCGCCAGCAGTGAACTCTCTAGCGGGTACAATGAGCAGTTCTTC
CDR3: CASSELSSGYNEQFF

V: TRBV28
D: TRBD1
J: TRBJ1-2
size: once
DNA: TGTGCCAGCAGTTCCTGGACAGGGATCTATGGCTACACCTTC
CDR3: CASSSWTGIYGYTF

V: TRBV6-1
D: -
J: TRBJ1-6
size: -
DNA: TGTGCCAGCAGTGATTCGGACGGGAATAATTCACCCCTCCACTTT
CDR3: CASSDSDGNNSPLHF

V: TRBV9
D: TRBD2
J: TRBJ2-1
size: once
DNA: TGTGCCAGCAGCGACAGACTAGCGGGCAACTACAATGAGCAGTTCTTC
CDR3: CASSDRLAGNYNEQFF

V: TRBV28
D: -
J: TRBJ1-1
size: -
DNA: TGTGCCAGCAGTTTAAGTTCTATCGGAGAACCTGAAGCTTTCTTT
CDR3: CASSLSSIGEPEAFF

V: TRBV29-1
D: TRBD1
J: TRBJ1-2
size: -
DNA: TGCAGCGTTGGGACAGGCGCTTATGGCTACACCTTC
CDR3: CSVGTGAYGYTF

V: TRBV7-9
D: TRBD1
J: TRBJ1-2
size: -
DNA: TGTGCCAGCAGCGTCCGGGACAGGGATGAGTATGGCTACACCTTC
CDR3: CASSVRDRDEYGYTF

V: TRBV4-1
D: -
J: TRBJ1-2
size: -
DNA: TGCGCCAGCAGCCCCTTCGGGGTAGGGAACTATGGCTACACCTTC
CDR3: CASSPFGVGNYGYTF

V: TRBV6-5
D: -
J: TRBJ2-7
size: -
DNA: TGTGCCAGCAGTTCTTTAGGGGTTTACGAGCAGTACTTC
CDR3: CASSSLGVYEQYF

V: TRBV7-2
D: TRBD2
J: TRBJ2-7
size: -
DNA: TGTGCCAGCAGCTTATCCGGGAGGCGCTACGAGCAGTACTTC
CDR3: CASSLSGRRYEQYF

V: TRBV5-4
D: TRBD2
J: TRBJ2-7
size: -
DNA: TGTGCCAGCAGCTTGATGGCTAGCGGGTACTACGAGCAGTACTTC
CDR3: CASSLMASGYYEQYF

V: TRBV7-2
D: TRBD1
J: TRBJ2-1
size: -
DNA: TGTGCCAGCAGCTTAGGGACAGGGACCGATGAGCAGTTCTTC
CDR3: CASSLGTGTDEQFF

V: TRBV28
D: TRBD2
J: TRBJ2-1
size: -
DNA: TGTGCCAGCAGTCCGGGAGGCAATGAGCAGTTCTTC
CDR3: CASSPGGNEQFF

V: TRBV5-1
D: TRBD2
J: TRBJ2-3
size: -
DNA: TGCGCCAGCAGCCCGGGGACTAGCGGGGATGCAGATACGCAGTATTTT
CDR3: CASSPGTSGDADTQYF

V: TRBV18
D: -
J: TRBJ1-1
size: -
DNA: TGTGCCAGCTCACCATCCAGGGTGAACACTGAAGCTTTCTTT
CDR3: CASSPSRVNTEAFF

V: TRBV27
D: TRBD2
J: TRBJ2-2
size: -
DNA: TGTGCCAGCAGCCCAGGACTAGGGTTCGTTTTGATCCCCGGGGAGCTGTTTTTT
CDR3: CASSPGLGFVLIPGELFF

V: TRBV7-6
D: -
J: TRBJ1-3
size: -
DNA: TGTGCCAGCAGCTTCTATTCTGGAAACACCATATATTTT
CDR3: CASSFYSGNTIYF

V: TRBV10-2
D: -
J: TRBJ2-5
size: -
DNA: TGCGCCAGCAGTGAGTCCCAGGGGCTGGAGACCCAGTACTTC
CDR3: CASSESQGLETQYF

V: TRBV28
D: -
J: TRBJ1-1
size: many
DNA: TGTGCCAGCAGTCCAATCGCCGGCAGGGACACTGAAGCTTTCTTT
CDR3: CASSPIAGRDTEAFF

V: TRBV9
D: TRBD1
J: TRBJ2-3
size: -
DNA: TGTGCCAGCAGCGTAGTACCAGGGGGCGGTGGAGATACGCAGTATTTT
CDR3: CASSVVPGGGGDTQYF

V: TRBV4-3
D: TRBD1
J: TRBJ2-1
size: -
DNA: TGCGCCAGCAGCCAAGATGGGACAGCTTCCTACAATGAGCAGTTCTTC
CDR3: CASSQDGTASYNEQFF